This TCR beta chain was recovered during a study of blood T cells in healthy people across ages. This clonotype was counted a few times. The antigen is not known. Notes on the study in general: Donor CMV status was unknown, possibly confounding expanded clonotype changes. Percentage of naive T cells showed a strong correlation with TCR beta diversity.

With a J-beta primer mix and a sample-barcoded 5' primer, a second PCR ran about 7 to 12 cycles. TCRdb independently ran MiXCR on the 5' RACE reads; one entry per CDR3 protein. This table has fewer than 650,000 distinct CDR3 sequences, 27% appearing once. The donors, healthy Caucasians from Russia, were aged about 6 to 90. These data were also reused for a study on T cells of mothers and their children. That source notes: Once extracted, all RNA went into cDNA synthesis at approximately 1.5 ug per 15 ul.

What was sequenced was blood. The clonotype comes from a boy aged 2 to 9 in good health.

The CDR3 sequence is CASSLASEGLSGANVLTF. The CDR3 bases are TGCGCCAGCAGCTTGGCCTCGGAGGGGCTCTCTGGGGCCAACGTCCTGACTTTC. The V call is TRBV5-1, the J call TRBJ2-6; D is perhaps TRBD2 (6 bases). This CDR3 comprises 18 residues. The germline V and J ends were trimmed by 0 bases and 0 bases, with 13 bases remaining between them. Per the germline V gene, CDR1 is SGHRS and CDR2 is YFSETQ.